These 7 T cell receptor beta chains were sequenced from one sample in a study of T cell repertoires and HLA-DP antigens. Method: immunoSEQ multiplex PCR; TCRdb's copy keeps in-frame clones and lacks some. This sample has roughly 70,000 clones, with roughly 77% found just once. No antigen has been assigned to these receptors. The sequencing input was CD4+ T cells from PBMCs. These receptors were obtained from a man between 60 and 75 years old in good health and CMV-seronegative.

The chain couples TRBV11-2 to TRBJ1-6; 8 nucleotides match TRBD1. V shed 4 bases, J shed 10 bases, and the junction held 6 bases outside the gene matches. The CDR3 loop spans 14 amino acids. Germline V CDR1 and CDR2: SGHAT, FQNNGV. The CDR3 bases are TGTGCCAGCAGCTATGGACAGGGCTACTCACCCCTCCACTTT. This codes for CASSYGQGYSPLHF.

Turning to this clone: The same CDR3 can be traced to other DNA sequences in this sample. The chain carries TRBV4-3 and TRBJ1-2; no clear D gene. Germline V gives CDR1 LGHNA, CDR2 YSLEER. V was clipped by 3 bases and J by 4 bases, with 12 bases between them. CDR3 length: 14 residues. CDR3 residues: CASSQVSGSYGYTF. The CDR3 nucleotides read TGCGCCAGCAGCCAGGTCTCTGGGAGCTATGGCTACACCTTC.

The chain employs TRBV18 and TRBJ1-2; no clear D. V was shortened by 5 bases and J by 6 bases, with 13 bases between the two germline ends. Looked up from germline, CDR1 is KGHSH and CDR2 is LQKENI. This CDR3 region has 13 residues. The CDR3 coding sequence is TGTGCCAGCTCATCCGCGGCAGAAGATGGCTACACCTTC. It translates to CASSSAAEDGYTF.

The rearrangement joins TRBV19 to TRBJ1-2, with TRBD1 identical over 8 bases. Unmatched junction bases numbered 7, after V lost 3 bases and J lost 7 bases. From germline, CDR1 is LNHDA and CDR2 SQIVND (reference sequence). The CDR3 loop spans 14 amino acids. The CDR3: CASSIYGQGGGYTF. Here the CDR3 DNA reads TGTGCCAGTAGTATTTATGGACAGGGTGGTGGCTACACCTTC. Looking up the rest from reference TRBV19 and TRBJ1-2 gives the full variable domain: DGGITQSPKYLFRKEGQNVTLSCEQNLNHDAMYWYRQDPGQGLRLIYYSQIVNDFQKGDIAEGYSVSREKKESFPLTVTSAQKNPTAFYLCASSIYGQGGGYTFGSGTRLTVV.

The rearrangement joins TRBV5-1 to TRBJ2-2, with D uncertain. Trimming left V 2 bases short and J 2 bases short, with 10 bases between. The CDR3 runs to 15 residues. CDR1 SGHRS and CDR2 YFSETQ come from the germline V gene. CDR3 DNA sequence: TGCGCCAGCAGCTTAAGTCCCACTAACACCGGGGAGCTGTTTTTT. Residues: CASSLSPTNTGELFF.

The chain combines TRBV2 with TRBJ1-5, with a tentative D call TRBD1 (6 bases). Germline-derived CDR1 and CDR2 are SNHLY and FYNNEI. Trimming pared 6 bases from V and 4 bases from J, leaving 10 bases between. The CDR3 runs to 13 residues. The DNA for the CDR3 is TGTGCCAGCAGAGGACAGCCTAATCAGCCCCAGCATTTT. Its protein is CASRGQPNQPQHF. Looking up the rest from reference TRBV2 and TRBJ1-5 gives the full variable domain: EPEVTQTPSHQVTQMGQEVILRCVPISNHLYFYWYRQILGQKVEFLVSFYNNEISEKSEIFDDQFSVERPDGSNFTLKIRSTKLEDSAMYFCASRGQPNQPQHFGDGTRLSIL.

About this clone itself: The germline gene is not matched at one end of the junction; a read error may be the cause. The chain recombines TRBV28 with TRBJ2-7; 8 nucleotides match TRBD1. The CDR3 length is 11 residues. Looked up from germline, CDR1 is MDHEN and CDR2 is SYDVKM. This CDR3 reads CASSLMDRAFF. The CDR3 DNA sequence: TGTGCCAGCAGTCTAATGGACAGGGCCTTCTTC.